The next 25 T cell receptor beta chains were all read from a single sample in a study of T-cell memory formation after mild COVID-19. TCRdb reanalysed the 5' RACE reads using MiXCR and keeps one entry per CDR3 protein. The sample carries hundreds of thousands of distinct CDR3 sequences, 20% to 25% recorded once. Sequences were obtained from PBMCs or a T cell subset sorted from them (not recorded which). The receptors come from a man younger than 35 who had mild COVID-19 (a few samples of this study predate the infection). Cell type and time point are not known.

The J gene is TRBJ2-7, the V gene TRBV2; D may be TRBD1 or TRBD2 (6 bases each). This CDR3 has 13 residues. Germline V gene sequence: CDR1 SNHLY, CDR2 FYNNEI. Trimming stripped 8 bases from V and 6 bases from J, with 17 bases between. The CDR3 DNA sequence: TGTGCCAGCCCACGAGTGGGGGGCCGCGAGCAGTACGTC. Translated: CASPRVGGREQYV.

CDR3 nucleotide sequence: TGCAGCGTTGAAGTTGTGAGGAGGGAGTTCTTC. Amino acids: CSVEVVRREFF. J is TRBJ2-1 and V is TRBV29-1; D may be TRBD2 (6 bases). V was cut by 1 base and J by 14 bases, with 12 bases left in between. Germline V gene lookup returns CDR1 SQVTM and CDR2 ANQGSEA. The CDR3 length is 11 residues.

The V gene is TRBV20-1, the J gene TRBJ2-7, with D hard to call. The CDR3 runs 11 residues. Between the trimmed V and J ends, which lost 4 bases and 4 bases, there was a span of 8 bases. Germline CDR1 reads DFQATT; CDR2 reads SNEGSKA (reference sequence). Here the CDR3 reads CSANKIYEQYF. Here the CDR3 DNA reads TGCAGTGCTAATAAAATATACGAGCAGTACTTC.

The rearrangement uses TRBV5-1 and TRBJ1-6; TRBD1 is a possible D gene (5 bases). V lost 4 bases and J lost 8, with 22 bases in between. Germline CDR1 and CDR2: SGHRS and YFSETQ. This CDR3 contains 17 residues. CDR3 residues: CASSGTAGAGNYSPLHF. The CDR3 bases are TGCGCCAGCAGCGGGACCGCCGGGGCAGGGAATTATTCACCCCTCCACTTT. Full variable domain (remainder filled in from reference TRBV5-1 and TRBJ1-6): KAGVTQTPRYLIKTRGQQVTLSCSPISGHRSVSWYQQTPGQGLQFLFEYFSETQRNKGNFPGRFSGRQFSNSRSEMNVSTLELGDSALYLCASSGTAGAGNYSPLHFGNGTRLTVT.

A few counts support this clonotype. J is TRBJ2-3 and V is TRBV4-1; weak D call: TRBD2 (5 bases). The germline CDR1 and CDR2 sequences are MGHRA and YSYEKL. The CDR3 totals 13 residues. The ends were cut back, 2 bases at V and 7 bases at J, with 10 bases in the middle. CDR3 sequence: CASSQLLVNTQYF. The CDR3 DNA sequence: TGCGCCAGCAGCCAACTACTAGTTAATACGCAGTATTTT.

The genes are TRBV7-2 and TRBJ2-5, with D possibly matching TRBD1 (5 bases). Germline-derived CDR1 and CDR2 are SGHTA and FQGNSA. The germline V and J ends were trimmed by 5 bases and 9 bases, with 16 bases remaining between them. This CDR3 comprises 13 residues. CDR3 sequence reads: CASSAQGPLAQYF. The CDR3 region has the DNA TGTGCCAGCAGCGCCCAGGGTCCCCTCGCCCAGTACTTC.

This clonotype was observed a few times. This chain joins TRBV4-3 and TRBJ2-2; TRBD2 is a possible D gene (5 bases). CDR1 LGHNA and CDR2 YSLEER come from the germline V gene. The CDR3 extends over 15 amino acids. The V end lost 0 bases, the J end lost 3 bases, and 8 bases lay between the germline ends. DNA for the CDR3: TGCGCCAGCAGCCAAGATAGCGAGGACACCGGGGAGCTGTTTTTT. Its translation: CASSQDSEDTGELFF.

V is TRBV24-1 and J is TRBJ2-2, with D possibly being TRBD1 or TRBD2 (5 bases each). Germline CDR1 is KGHDR and CDR2 is SFDVKD. The CDR3 totals 15 residues. The V end lost 4 bases, the J end lost 9 bases, and 17 bases lay between the germline ends. CDR3 nucleotide sequence: TGTGCCACCAGTGAGGAAGGGACCGTTATACGGGAGCTGTTTTTT. It codes for CATSEEGTVIRELFF.

In its sample, this clonotype was seen a few times. The chain carries TRBV7-9 and TRBJ2-1, with D perhaps being TRBD1 or TRBD2 (6 bases each). V was pared by 4 bases and J by 0 bases, with 13 bases between. The CDR3 contains 16 residues. Per germline, CDR1 SEHNR and CDR2 FQNEAQ (reference sequence). The CDR3, as DNA: TGTGCCAGCAGCTCCGTCGGGGGCCGCTCCTACAATGAGCAGTTCTTC. It encodes CASSSVGGRSYNEQFF.

The chain combines TRBV20-1 with TRBJ2-7, with 10 bases lining up with TRBD1. Germline CDR1 DFQATT, CDR2 SNEGSKA (reference sequence). The CDR3 is made up of 17 amino acids. The V segment lost 3 bases and the J segment 1 base; nucleotides outside the gene matches: 12. CDR3 bases: TGCAGTGCTAGGGGGACCGGGACAGGGGTTTCGTCCTACGAGCAGTACTTC. Its translation is CSARGTGTGVSSYEQYF.

The chain links TRBV15 to TRBJ2-6; D perhaps matches TRBD1 (6 bases). Germline CDR1 LNHNV, CDR2 YYDKDF (reference sequence). V was clipped by 3 bases and J by 1 base, with 13 bases between them. The CDR3 contains 17 residues. For the CDR3, the DNA is TGTGCCACCAGCAGCCGGGACACCCGTTCTGGGGCCAACGTCCTGACTTTC. Translated: CATSSRDTRSGANVLTF.

This clonotype was counted between two and nine times. This chain joins TRBV14 and TRBJ2-7; a possible D gene is TRBD1 (5 bases). The V gene lost 3 bases and the J gene lost 3 bases, with 9 bases spanning the gap. Germline loops: CDR1 SGHDN, CDR2 FVKESK. This CDR3 has 13 residues. CDR3 sequence (DNA): TGTGCCAGCAGCCAGAAGACAGTCTACGAGCAGTACGTC. Its translation: CASSQKTVYEQYV.

This clonotype was detected a few times. The chain couples TRBV29-1 to TRBJ1-2, with a possible D match to TRBD1 (6 bases). The V end lost 5 bases, the J end lost 4 bases, and 17 bases lay between the germline ends. The V gene's germline CDR1 is SQVTM and CDR2 ANQGSEA. The CDR3 spans 14 residues. In nucleotides, the CDR3 is TGCAGCGTTTCACCCTTAGACAGGACCTATGGCTACACCTTC. Translating it yields CSVSPLDRTYGYTF.

This clonotype was counted at least ten times. CDR3 region: CASSLRDRNTGELFF. Here the CDR3 DNA reads TGTGCCAGCAGCCTCCGGGACAGGAACACCGGGGAGCTGTTTTTT. The chain carries TRBV7-9 and TRBJ2-2; 7 positions agree with TRBD1. The CDR3 is 15 amino acids. Germline values: CDR1 SEHNR, CDR2 FQNEAQ (reference sequence). V lost 5 bases and J lost 1; bases outside the gene matches: 4.

The J gene is TRBJ2-7, the V gene TRBV20-1; 12 nucleotides align to TRBD2. Germline CDR1 reads DFQATT; CDR2 reads SNEGSKA (reference sequence). The length of the CDR3 is 15 residues. V was clipped by 0 bases and J by 5 bases; unmatched bases: 5. CDR3 bases: TGCAGTGCTAGAGATCCGCTAGCGGGGGGGCACGAGCAGTACTTC. Translation: CSARDPLAGGHEQYF.

Only a few counts were recorded for this clonotype. V usage is TRBV7-2 and J usage is TRBJ1-1; possible D gene TRBD1, 6 bases. The CDR3 is made up of 15 amino acids. Per the germline V gene, CDR1 is SGHTA and CDR2 is FQGNSA. V lost 4 bases and J lost 2, with 14 bases in between. The CDR3, as DNA: TGTGCCAGCAGCTACACTTTGGGGGGCAACACTGAAGCTTTCTTT. As protein: CASSYTLGGNTEAFF.

This rearrangement joins TRBV5-4 to TRBJ2-1; 13 nucleotides match TRBD2. Germline loops: CDR1 SGHNT, CDR2 YYREEE (reference sequence). J gave up 9 bases and V 4 bases, and 7 bases lay outside the gene matches. This CDR3 comprises 15 residues. The CDR3 reads CASSQDTSGGAEQFF. CDR3 DNA: TGTGCCAGCAGCCAGGATACTAGCGGGGGGGCTGAGCAGTTCTTC. The complete variable domain, with remaining parts taken from reference TRBV5-4 and TRBJ2-1, reads ETGVTQSPTHLIKTRGQQVTLRCSSQSGHNTVSWYQQALGQGPQFIFQYYREEENGRGNFPPRFSGLQFPNYSSELNVNALELDDSALYLCASSQDTSGGAEQFFGPGTRLTVL.

This chain links TRBV5-5 with TRBJ1-5; 10 bases are shared with TRBD1. The CDR3 runs to 17 residues. Trimming at V came to 3 bases and at J to 6 bases, leaving 12 bases not matched to a gene. From germline, CDR1 is SGHKS and CDR2 YYEKEE (reference sequence). CDR3 amino acids: CASSSFPGQGFVQPQHF. In DNA form, the CDR3 reads TGTGCCAGCAGCTCGTTTCCGGGACAGGGGTTTGTTCAGCCCCAGCATTTT.

The V gene is TRBV4-1, the J gene TRBJ1-2, with D maybe TRBD1 (5 bases). Trimming stripped 1 base from V and 8 bases from J, with 20 bases between. There are 16 residues in the CDR3. Looked up from germline, CDR1 is MGHRA and CDR2 is YSYEKL. The DNA of the CDR3 is TGCGCCAGCAGCCAAGTCCAACCGGGCCCCAGGGAGGGCTACACCTTC. Encoded protein: CASSQVQPGPREGYTF.

V gene TRBV18 combines with J gene TRBJ1-5; no firm D call. The CDR3 totals 15 residues. V dropped 3 bases and J dropped 1 base, with 10 bases sitting between them. Germline-derived CDR1 and CDR2 are KGHSH and LQKENI. This CDR3 reads CASSPGVQSNQPQHF. CDR3 nucleotide sequence: TGTGCCAGCTCACCTGGGGTGCAGAGCAATCAGCCCCAGCATTTT.

The chain links TRBV12-3 or TRBV12-4 to TRBJ2-7; TRBD1 matches at 7 bases. The CDR3 length is 15 residues. Losses at the gene ends were 5 bases for V and 4 bases for J; bases not matched to a gene: 11. This chain's CDR3 is CASSPLGTVPYEQYF. The DNA of the CDR3 is TGTGCCAGCAGTCCGCTTGGGACAGTCCCTTACGAGCAGTACTTC.

At least ten counts were recorded for this clonotype. V gene TRBV11-2 combines with J gene TRBJ2-7, with a possible D match to TRBD2 (6 bases). Germline values: CDR1 SGHAT, CDR2 FQNNGV. Trimming took 1 base from V and 0 from J, leaving 13 bases between them. The CDR3 extends over 16 amino acids. CDR3 in DNA: TGTGCCAGCAGCTTAGGGGAGGACGCATACTCCTACGAGCAGTACTTC. Translating gives CASSLGEDAYSYEQYF.

This clonotype was recorded a few times. The genes are TRBV12-3 or TRBV12-4 and TRBJ1-2; 10 nucleotides agree with TRBD1. The CDR3 is 14 amino acids. J was trimmed by 4 bases and V by 6 bases; bases with no gene match: 5. The CDR3 DNA reads TGTGCCAGCAGCCGGACAGGGGGTAGCTATGGCTACACCTTC. Residues: CASSRTGGSYGYTF.

V gene TRBV7-9 combines with J gene TRBJ1-1, with a tentative D call TRBD1 (5 bases). The CDR3 is 14 residues long. Trimming removed 7 bases from V and 1 base from J, with 13 bases in between. Germline V gene lookup returns CDR1 SEHNR and CDR2 FQNEAQ (reference sequence). As DNA, the CDR3 is TGTGCCAGCACCCAGGGAGAAGGGAACACTGAAGCTTTCTTT. Protein: CASTQGEGNTEAFF. Combining the CDR3 with reference TRBV7-9 and TRBJ1-1 gives the whole variable domain DTGVSQNPRHKITKRGQNVTFRCDPISEHNRLYWYRQTLGQGPEFLTYFQNEAQLEKSRLLSDRFSAERPKGSFSTLEIQRTEQGDSAMYLCASTQGEGNTEAFFGQGTRLTVV.

A few counts support this clonotype. The chain couples TRBV4-3 to TRBJ2-5; 9 positions match TRBD1. The junction had 6 bases not matched to a gene; V was cut back by 3 bases and J by 1 base. Looked up from germline, CDR1 is LGHNA and CDR2 is YSLEER. This CDR3 is 16 amino acids long. The CDR3 loop reads CASSQDRGPLQETQYF. The CDR3 DNA is TGCGCCAGCAGCCAGGACAGGGGCCCGCTCCAAGAGACCCAGTACTTC.